Below, 29 T cell receptor beta chains from the same sample are listed, as sequenced in a study of blood T cell repertoires in COVID-19. This table comes from immunoSEQ multiplex PCR, and its TCRdb copy is limited to in-frame clones, with some not included. In the table there are more than 150,000 clones, around 91% of which are singletons. Source material: peripheral blood. These receptors were taken from a man aged 50 to 59 with acute or convalescent COVID-19.

This chain links TRBV9 with TRBJ1-2; tentative D call: TRBD1 (6 bases). Germline CDR1 SGDLS, CDR2 YYNGEE. The CDR3 has 15 residues. Trimming cost V 3 bases and J 8 bases, with 20 bases left between them. This chain's CDR3 is CASSATPLGQGGYTF. The CDR3, as DNA: TGTGCCAGCAGCGCAACACCTTTAGGGCAGGGGGGCTACACCTTC.

The rearrangement joins TRBV5-1 to TRBJ2-3, with 8 bases that match TRBD1. Looked up from germline, CDR1 is SGHRS and CDR2 is YFSETQ. The CDR3 is 15 residues long. J lost 6 bases, V lost 0 bases, and 6 bases had no gene match. DNA of the CDR3: TGCGCCAGCAGCTTGGCCAGGACAGGGCAGGATACGCAGTATTTT. It yields the protein CASSLARTGQDTQYF.

V gene TRBV21-1 combines with J gene TRBJ2-7; the DNA was not used to check the table's D call, TRBD2. TRBV21-1 is a pseudogene segment. This CDR3 spans 16 amino acids. The CDR3 DNA reads TGTGCCAGCAGCCCTCCGCGGAGCGGTCCCTCCTACGAGCAGTACGTC. It yields the protein CASSPPRSGPSYEQYV.

The V and J genes are TRBV19 and TRBJ1-5, with 9 bases matching TRBD1. CDR1 is LNHDA and CDR2 is SQIVND in the germline V gene (reference sequence). This CDR3 region has 15 residues. Trimming took 5 bases from V and 7 from J; bases not matched to a gene: 9. Here the CDR3 reads CASSLGQGSRQPQHF. For the CDR3, the DNA is TGTGCCAGTAGTTTGGGACAGGGTAGCCGACAGCCCCAGCATTTT.

The J gene is TRBJ2-4, the V gene TRBV19, with D maybe TRBD1 (6 bases). From germline, CDR1 is LNHDA and CDR2 SQIVND (reference sequence). CDR3 length: 14 residues. V gave up 3 bases and J gave up 3 bases, with 9 bases separating them. The CDR3 loop is CASSIEQGKNIQYF. CDR3 coding DNA: TGTGCCAGTAGTATTGAACAGGGCAAAAACATTCAGTACTTC.

The chain combines TRBV5-5 with TRBJ2-2, with 7 bases that match TRBD1. V was pared by 0 bases and J by 4 bases, with 3 bases of the junction left unmatched. The CDR3 totals 15 residues. Germline V lookup: CDR1 SGHKS, CDR2 YYEKEE (reference sequence). The CDR3 sequence is CASSLDRGSTGELFF. The CDR3 DNA sequence: TGTGCCAGCAGCTTGGACAGGGGAAGCACCGGGGAGCTGTTTTTT.

This clone was observed a single time. This sequence joins TRBV7-2 and TRBJ2-4; perhaps TRBD2 as D (6 bases). Germline values: CDR1 SGHTA, CDR2 FQGNSA. The CDR3 has 15 amino acids. V gave up 5 bases and J gave up 0 bases, with 11 bases separating them. CDR3 coding DNA: TGTGCCAGCAGCGTCGGGACTGCAGCCAAAAACATTCAGTACTTC. This gives the protein CASSVGTAAKNIQYF.

The J gene is TRBJ2-1, the V gene TRBV7-3; 8 positions agree with TRBD2. CDR3 length equals 14 residues. CDR1 SGHTA and CDR2 FQGTGA come from the germline V gene. V dropped 4 bases and J dropped 7; count of bases not matched to a gene: 6. Here the CDR3 reads CASSSGRGENEQFF. The CDR3 bases are TGTGCCAGCAGCTCCGGGAGGGGCGAGAATGAGCAGTTCTTC.

The chain is built from TRBV4-2 and TRBJ2-2, with 10 bases matching TRBD2. The CDR3 is 18 residues long. V shed 3 bases and J 0 bases; nucleotides not matched to a gene: 7. Germline V gene data show CDR1 as LGHNA and CDR2 as YNFKEQ. The DNA of the CDR3 is TGTGCCAGCAGCCAGGCCCTAGCGGGAGTGTCGAACACCGGGGAGCTGTTTTTT. This gives the protein CASSQALAGVSNTGELFF.

This chain uses TRBV19 with TRBJ1-1, with TRBD1 identical over 9 bases. This CDR3 is 15 amino acids long. The trim removed 5 bases at V and 1 base at J, leaving 5 bases unmatched. Germline CDR1 is LNHDA and CDR2 is SQIVND (reference sequence). The DNA for the CDR3 is TGTGCCAGTAGTCACCCGGACAGGGGGAACACTGAAGCTTTCTTT. It yields the protein CASSHPDRGNTEAFF. The entire variable domain, with the rest obtained from reference TRBV19 and TRBJ1-1, is as follows: DGGITQSPKYLFRKEGQNVTLSCEQNLNHDAMYWYRQDPGQGLRLIYYSQIVNDFQKGDIAEGYSVSREKKESFPLTVTSAQKNPTAFYLCASSHPDRGNTEAFFGQGTRLTVV.

V usage is TRBV7-9 and J usage is TRBJ1-5, with TRBD1 as a possible D gene (6 bases). V lost 2 bases and J lost 5, with 10 bases in between. Germline CDR1 is SEHNR and CDR2 is FQNEAQ (reference sequence). The CDR3 runs to 14 residues. The CDR3 bases are TGTGCCAGCAGCTTACAGGGGTGGGATCAGCCCCAGCATTTT. It is translated as CASSLQGWDQPQHF.

The chain carries TRBV4-1 and TRBJ2-2, with D possibly matching TRBD1 (5 bases). The CDR3 spans 14 residues. V was shortened by 2 bases and J by 4 bases, with 8 bases between the two germline ends. In germline, CDR1 is MGHRA, CDR2 YSYEKL. The CDR3 sequence: CASSQRQITGELFF. The CDR3 DNA is TGCGCCAGCAGCCAACGACAGATCACCGGGGAGCTGTTTTTT.

This chain uses TRBV4-3 with TRBJ2-3; 9 nucleotides align to TRBD2. Germline trimming cut 4 bases from V and 1 base from J; bases unmatched to any gene: 6. This CDR3 has 16 amino acids. Per the germline V gene, CDR1 is LGHNA and CDR2 is YSLEER. This CDR3 reads CASSPGASGGTDTQYF. In nucleotides, the CDR3 is TGCGCCAGCAGCCCAGGGGCTAGCGGGGGCACAGATACGCAGTATTTT.

V is TRBV7-2 and J is TRBJ1-1; D gene unclear. Trimming took off 4 bases at V and 1 base at J, with 13 bases between the two ends. From germline, CDR1 is SGHTA and CDR2 FQGNSA. This CDR3 spans 15 amino acids. CDR3 sequence: CASSSRPPGNTEAFF. CDR3 DNA: TGTGCCAGCAGCTCCCGCCCCCCCGGGAACACTGAAGCTTTCTTT.

The genes are TRBV3-1 (or the pseudogene TRBV3-2) and TRBJ2-1; TRBD2 matches 11 bases. The germline V gene has CDR1 LGHDT and CDR2 YNNKEL (reference sequence). The CDR3 has 16 residues. The junction had 8 bases not matched to a gene; V was cut back by 1 base and J by 9 bases. The CDR3 loop is CASSQVRTSGLPEQFF. CDR3 sequence (DNA): TGTGCCAGCAGCCAAGTTCGGACTAGCGGGCTACCTGAGCAGTTCTTC.

The sample holds one count of this clone. This chain joins TRBV27 and TRBJ1-1; 8 bases fit TRBD1. Germline loops: CDR1 MNHEY, CDR2 SMNVEV (reference sequence). Trimming cost V 2 bases and J 1 base; bases outside gene matches: 6. This CDR3 region has 16 residues. The CDR3 DNA is TGTGCCAGCAGTTTACCCGGACAGGGACCGAACACTGAAGCTTTCTTT. As protein: CASSLPGQGPNTEAFF.

V is TRBV14 and J is TRBJ2-7; 10 positions agree with TRBD1. Germline V lookup: CDR1 SGHDN, CDR2 FVKESK. With V trimmed by 1 base and J by 7 bases, 4 bases remained unmatched. The CDR3 has 14 residues. This chain's CDR3 is CASSQGQGAREQYV. CDR3 nucleotides: TGTGCCAGCAGCCAAGGACAGGGGGCGAGGGAGCAGTACGTC.

V is TRBV6-2 or TRBV6-3 and J is TRBJ1-1; TRBD1 is a possible D gene (5 bases). In germline, CDR1 is MNHEY, CDR2 SVGEGT. There are 15 residues in the CDR3. Trimming removed 5 bases from V and 0 bases from J, with 13 bases in between. This chain's CDR3 is CASSASGILNTEAFF. CDR3 nucleotides: TGTGCCAGCAGTGCATCAGGGATTCTGAACACTGAAGCTTTCTTT.

The gene calls are TRBV28 and TRBJ1-6; 9 positions match TRBD1. This CDR3 spans 20 amino acids. Per germline, CDR1 MDHEN and CDR2 SYDVKM. V shed 5 bases, J shed 0 bases, and the junction held 14 bases outside the gene matches. The CDR3 DNA sequence: TGTGCCAGCAGTATGGGGCCCCAGGGGACAGGGAGCTCCTATAATTCACCCCTCCACTTT. Translated, it gives CASSMGPQGTGSSYNSPLHF.

J is TRBJ2-2 and V is TRBV5-1; 12 bases fit TRBD2. The CDR3 is 16 amino acids. The junction had 8 bases not matched to a gene; V was cut back by 4 bases and J by 7 bases. Germline values: CDR1 SGHRS, CDR2 YFSETQ. In DNA, the CDR3 is TGCGCCAGCAGCCCCGAGACTAGCGGGAGTTTCGGGGAGCTGTTTTTT. Amino acids: CASSPETSGSFGELFF.

The V and J genes are TRBV5-5 and TRBJ2-6; the D gene is possibly TRBD1 (6 bases). Germline assignment: CDR1 SGHKS and CDR2 YYEKEE (reference sequence). V lost 3 bases to trimming and J lost 2 bases, with 12 bases between them. The CDR3 totals 16 residues. CDR3 DNA: TGTGCCAGCAGCTCGTCAGGGGTGGCTGGGGCCAACGTCCTGACTTTC. This sequence encodes CASSSSGVAGANVLTF.

This clone was recorded once. The genes are TRBV4-1 and TRBJ2-7, with 10 positions matching TRBD1. Trimming removed 1 base from V and 5 bases from J; junction bases left unmatched: 5. The CDR3 spans 15 residues. Germline loops: CDR1 MGHRA, CDR2 YSYEKL. The DNA for the CDR3 is TGCGCCAGCAGCCAAGGTGAGACAGGGGGCCACGAGCAGTACGTC. Translating it yields CASSQGETGGHEQYV.

The chain joins TRBV28 to TRBJ1-5, with D possibly matching TRBD1 (6 bases). CDR3 length: 15 residues. V lost 10 bases and J 2 bases, leaving 18 bases between the germline ends. CDR1 and CDR2 (germline): MDHEN, SYDVKM. CDR3 protein: CANCEGVRCNQPQHF. CDR3 DNA: TGTGCCAACTGCGAGGGGGTTCGGTGCAATCAGCCCCAGCATTTT.

This chain joins TRBV28 and TRBJ2-2, with D perhaps TRBD2 (6 bases). This CDR3 spans 14 amino acids. CDR1 MDHEN and CDR2 SYDVKM come from the germline V gene. V lost 2 bases to trimming and J lost 5 bases, with 9 bases between them. CDR3 nucleotide sequence: TGTGCCAGCAGTTTAGGCGGGGTAACCGGGGAGCTGTTTTTT. This codes for CASSLGGVTGELFF.

The gene calls are TRBV27 and TRBJ2-7, with TRBD1 matching 7 bases. Germline V gene sequence: CDR1 MNHEY, CDR2 SMNVEV (reference sequence). The CDR3 runs to 17 residues. J was trimmed by 1 base and V by 5 bases; bases with no gene match: 14. CDR3 bases: TGTGCCAGCAGTCCCAAGGGGGCGGTGGGGGTATCCTACGAGCAGTACTTC. Translated, it gives CASSPKGAVGVSYEQYF.

The chain is built from TRBV7-2 and TRBJ1-2; D remains unclear. The CDR3 spans 16 residues. V dropped 1 base and J dropped 5 bases, with 17 bases sitting between them. Germline values: CDR1 SGHTA, CDR2 FQGNSA. CDR3 DNA sequence: TGTGCCAGCAGCTTAGAGAGCCGAGGCGGATATTATGGCTACACCTTC. It codes for CASSLESRGGYYGYTF.

This clone was observed a single time. The chain links TRBV7-9 to TRBJ2-2; 8 nucleotides match TRBD1. Per germline, CDR1 SEHNR and CDR2 FQNEAQ (reference sequence). The length of the CDR3 is 15 residues. J was trimmed by 8 bases and V by 4 bases; bases with no gene match: 9. Written as DNA, the CDR3 is TGTGCCAGCAGCTCAACGGACAGGGTTCGGGGGGAGCTGTTTTTT. Translation gives CASSSTDRVRGELFF.

The chain couples TRBV5-1 to TRBJ1-4; TRBD1 matches 7 bases. The CDR3 contains 15 residues. V was clipped by 4 bases and J by 3 bases; unmatched bases: 6. Germline CDR1 and CDR2: SGHRS and YFSETQ. CDR3 amino acids: CASSLTGVPNEKLFF. In DNA form, the CDR3 reads TGCGCCAGCAGCCTAACAGGGGTACCTAATGAAAAACTGTTTTTT.

The CDR3 region has the DNA TGTGCCAGCAGCCAGGCCGGGGAGGGGTTCTTC. It yields the protein CASSQAGEGFF. The chain recombines TRBV6-6 with TRBJ2-1; 7 nucleotides match TRBD2. CDR1 and CDR2 (germline): MNHNY, SVGAGI (reference sequence). The CDR3 contains 11 residues. The V and J ends lost 6 bases and 15 bases, in that order; junction bases with no gene match: 8.